This TCR beta chain came from a study of T-cell memory formation after mild COVID-19. The ends lost 5 bases at V and 0 bases at J; junction bases unmatched: 6. In germline, CDR1 is MDHEN, CDR2 SYDVKM. CDR3 length: 16 residues. Many counts were recorded for this clonotype. What it recognizes is unknown. Study findings and constraints: Clonal second-wave expansions that peaked on day 37 had unconfirmed SARS-CoV-2 specificity. CD4+ contracting clones were found mainly in CM and EM, and CD8+ ones in EMRA. Pre-infection memory showed some responding clones, and this suggested that cross-reactive memory joined.

From 5'RACE with constant-segment primers came TCR alpha and TCR beta cDNA libraries that carried sample barcodes and UMIs. One entry per CDR3 protein results from TCRdb running MiXCR on the 5' RACE reads. There are a few hundred thousand distinct CDR3 sequences in the sample; 18% occur only once, and more than 20% lies in the top ten. The sample comprised PBMCs or a T cell subset sorted from them (not recorded which). This clonotype originated in a man between 18 and 29 years old who had mild COVID-19 (a few samples of this study predate the infection). Cell type and time point are not known. This chain connects TRBV28 to TRBJ2-2; 7 bases line up with TRBD1. Here the CDR3 DNA reads TGTGCCAGCAGTCCAGGGGACAGAGCGAACACCGGGGAGCTGTTTTTT. This gives the protein CASSPGDRANTGELFF.